This T cell receptor beta chain comes out of a study of blood T cell repertoires in COVID-19. Study-level information: Sites across the United States, Italy and Spain contributed samples from acute and convalescent COVID-19.

Original processing notes: From reference gene primer amplification, estimates of nucleated cell counts were derived. TCRdb's copy holds only in-frame clones and misses some; the assay was immunoSEQ multiplex PCR. V and J calls and clone size come straight from that table; D and trimming were deduced from the DNA. Of around 280,000 clones in the sample, around 85% were seen once. The V gene's germline CDR1 is MNHEY and CDR2 SVGEGT. The CDR3 is made up of 13 amino acids. The V gene end was trimmed by 6 bases and the J gene end by 5 bases; junction bases not matched to a gene: 6. Sequences were obtained from peripheral blood. This TCR was sampled from a woman aged 30 to 39 who had recovered from COVID-19. The chain uses TRBV6-2 or TRBV6-3 and TRBJ1-1; 7 bases line up with TRBD1. Here the CDR3 DNA reads TGTGCCAGCAGCCGAGGGGGCGCGACTGAAGCTTTCTTT. It translates to CASSRGGATEAFF.